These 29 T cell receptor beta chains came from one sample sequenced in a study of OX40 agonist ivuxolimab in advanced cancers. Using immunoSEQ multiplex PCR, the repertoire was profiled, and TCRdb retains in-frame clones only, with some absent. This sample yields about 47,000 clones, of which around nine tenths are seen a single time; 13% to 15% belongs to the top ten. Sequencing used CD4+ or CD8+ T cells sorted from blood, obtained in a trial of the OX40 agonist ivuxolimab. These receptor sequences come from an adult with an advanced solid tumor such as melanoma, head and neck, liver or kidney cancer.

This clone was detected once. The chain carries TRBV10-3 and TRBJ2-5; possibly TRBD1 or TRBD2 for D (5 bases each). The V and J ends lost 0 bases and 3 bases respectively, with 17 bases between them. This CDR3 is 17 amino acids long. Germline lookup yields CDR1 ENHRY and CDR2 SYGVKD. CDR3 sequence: CAISESIRGRKEETQYF. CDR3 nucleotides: TGTGCCATCAGTGAGTCCATACGGGGACGTAAAGAAGAGACCCAGTACTTC.

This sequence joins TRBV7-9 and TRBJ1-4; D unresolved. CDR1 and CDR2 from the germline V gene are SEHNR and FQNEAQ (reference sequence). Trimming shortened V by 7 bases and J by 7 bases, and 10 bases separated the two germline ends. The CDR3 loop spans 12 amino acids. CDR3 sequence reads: CASTGVGEKLFF. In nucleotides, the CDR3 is TGTGCCAGCACCGGGGTTGGTGAAAAACTGTTTTTT.

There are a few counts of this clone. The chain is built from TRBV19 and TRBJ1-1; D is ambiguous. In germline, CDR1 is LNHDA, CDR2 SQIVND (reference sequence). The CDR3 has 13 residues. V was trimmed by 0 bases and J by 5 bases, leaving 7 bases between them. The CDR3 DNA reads TGTGCCAGTAGTATAGATGGGGAGACTGAAGCTTTCTTT. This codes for CASSIDGETEAFF.

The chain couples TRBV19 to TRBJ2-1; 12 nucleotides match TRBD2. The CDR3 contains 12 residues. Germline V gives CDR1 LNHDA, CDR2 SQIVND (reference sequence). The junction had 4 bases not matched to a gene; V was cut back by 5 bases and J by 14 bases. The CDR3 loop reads CASSHGLAGKFF. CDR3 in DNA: TGTGCCAGTAGTCATGGACTAGCGGGGAAGTTCTTC. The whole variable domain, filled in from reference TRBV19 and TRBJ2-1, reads DGGITQSPKYLFRKEGQNVTLSCEQNLNHDAMYWYRQDPGQGLRLIYYSQIVNDFQKGDIAEGYSVSREKKESFPLTVTSAQKNPTAFYLCASSHGLAGKFFGPGTRLTVL.

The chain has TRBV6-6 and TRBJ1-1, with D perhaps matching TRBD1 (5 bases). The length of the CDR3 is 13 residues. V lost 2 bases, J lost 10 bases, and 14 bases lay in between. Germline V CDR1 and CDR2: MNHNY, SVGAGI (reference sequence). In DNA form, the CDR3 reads TGTGCCAGCAGTTACGCCCCCAGGGTCCCAGCTTTCTTT. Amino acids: CASSYAPRVPAFF.

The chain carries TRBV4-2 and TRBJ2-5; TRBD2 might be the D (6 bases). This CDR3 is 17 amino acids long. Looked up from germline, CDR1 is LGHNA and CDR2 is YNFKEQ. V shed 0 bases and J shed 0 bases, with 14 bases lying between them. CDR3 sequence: CASSQEGPGTYQETQYF. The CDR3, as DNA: TGTGCCAGCAGCCAAGAGGGTCCAGGGACTTACCAAGAGACCCAGTACTTC.

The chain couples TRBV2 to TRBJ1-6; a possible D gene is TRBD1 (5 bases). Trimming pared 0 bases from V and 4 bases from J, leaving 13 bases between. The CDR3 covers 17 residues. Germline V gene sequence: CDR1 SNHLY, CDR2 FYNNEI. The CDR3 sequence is CASSEARAGAYNSPLHF. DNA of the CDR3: TGTGCCAGCAGTGAAGCCCGGGCTGGGGCGTATAATTCACCCCTCCACTTT.

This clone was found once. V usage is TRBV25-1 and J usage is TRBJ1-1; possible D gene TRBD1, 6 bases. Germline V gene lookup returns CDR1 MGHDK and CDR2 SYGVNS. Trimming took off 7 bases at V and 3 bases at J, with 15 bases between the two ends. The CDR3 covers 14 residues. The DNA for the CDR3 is TGTGCCAGCATCACTACGGGGGCAGACACTGAAGCTTTCTTT. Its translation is CASITTGADTEAFF.

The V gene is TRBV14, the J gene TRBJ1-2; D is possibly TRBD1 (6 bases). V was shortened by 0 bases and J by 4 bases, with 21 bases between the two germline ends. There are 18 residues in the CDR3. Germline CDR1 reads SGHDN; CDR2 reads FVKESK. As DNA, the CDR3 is TGTGCCAGCAGCCAAGAAGCGGTTGTGTTGGGGGCTTCCTATGGCTACACCTTC. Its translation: CASSQEAVVLGASYGYTF.

In DNA form, the CDR3 reads TGTGCCAGCAGCCGCAACAGGGGGTCAGATGGAAACACCATATATTTT. This encodes CASSRNRGSDGNTIYF. The chain employs TRBV4-2 and TRBJ1-3; 8 bases are shared with TRBD1. The CDR3 is 16 residues long. CDR1 and CDR2 (germline): LGHNA, YNFKEQ. Unmatched junction bases numbered 8, after V lost 4 bases and J lost 3 bases.

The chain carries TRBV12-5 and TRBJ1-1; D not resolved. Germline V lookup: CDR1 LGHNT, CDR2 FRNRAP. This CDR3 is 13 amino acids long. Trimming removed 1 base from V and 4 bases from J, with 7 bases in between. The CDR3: CASGLELGTEAFF. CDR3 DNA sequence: TGTGCTAGTGGTTTGGAATTGGGCACTGAAGCTTTCTTT.

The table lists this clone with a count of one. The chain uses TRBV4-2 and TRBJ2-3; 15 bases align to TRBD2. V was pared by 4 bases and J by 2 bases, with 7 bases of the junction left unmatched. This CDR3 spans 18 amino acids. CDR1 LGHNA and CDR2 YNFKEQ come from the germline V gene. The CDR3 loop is CASSRRTSGGAATDTQYF. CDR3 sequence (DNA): TGTGCCAGCAGCCGCCGGACTAGCGGGGGGGCAGCCACAGATACGCAGTATTTT.

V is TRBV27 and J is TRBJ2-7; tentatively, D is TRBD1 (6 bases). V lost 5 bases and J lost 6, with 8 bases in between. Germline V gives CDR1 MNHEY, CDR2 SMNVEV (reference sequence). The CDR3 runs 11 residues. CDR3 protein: CASSQTGEQYF. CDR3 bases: TGTGCCAGCAGTCAGACAGGCGAGCAGTACTTC.

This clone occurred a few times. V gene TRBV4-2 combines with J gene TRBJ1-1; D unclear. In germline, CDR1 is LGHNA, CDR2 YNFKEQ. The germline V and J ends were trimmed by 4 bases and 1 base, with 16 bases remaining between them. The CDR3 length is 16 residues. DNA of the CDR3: TGTGCCAGCAGCCCGTCGAACAGCGCCCCGAACACTGAAGCTTTCTTT. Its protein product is CASSPSNSAPNTEAFF.

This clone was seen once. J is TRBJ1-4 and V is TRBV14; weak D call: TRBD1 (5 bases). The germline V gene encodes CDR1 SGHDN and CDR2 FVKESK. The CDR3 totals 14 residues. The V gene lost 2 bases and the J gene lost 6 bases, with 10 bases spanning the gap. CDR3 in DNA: TGTGCCAGCAGCCAAAGTGGGGGGTATGAAAAACTGTTTTTT. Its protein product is CASSQSGGYEKLFF. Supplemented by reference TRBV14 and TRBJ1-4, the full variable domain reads EAGVTQFPSHSVIEKGQTVTLRCDPISGHDNLYWYRRVMGKEIKFLLHFVKESKQDESGMPNNRFLAERTGGTYSTLKVQPAELEDSGVYFCASSQSGGYEKLFFGSGTQLSVL.

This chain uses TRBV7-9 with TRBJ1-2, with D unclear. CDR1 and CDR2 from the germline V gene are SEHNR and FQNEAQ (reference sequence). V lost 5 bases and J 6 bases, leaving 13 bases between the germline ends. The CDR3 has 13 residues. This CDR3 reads CASSLPDDNGYTF. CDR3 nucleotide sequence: TGTGCCAGCAGCCTCCCGGACGATAATGGCTACACCTTC.

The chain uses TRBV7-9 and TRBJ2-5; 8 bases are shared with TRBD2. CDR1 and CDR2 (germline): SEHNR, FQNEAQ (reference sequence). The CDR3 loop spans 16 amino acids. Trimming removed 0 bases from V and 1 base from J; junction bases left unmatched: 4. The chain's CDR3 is CASSLAPGGAQETQYF. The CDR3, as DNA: TGTGCCAGCAGCTTAGCGCCCGGGGGGGCCCAAGAGACCCAGTACTTC.

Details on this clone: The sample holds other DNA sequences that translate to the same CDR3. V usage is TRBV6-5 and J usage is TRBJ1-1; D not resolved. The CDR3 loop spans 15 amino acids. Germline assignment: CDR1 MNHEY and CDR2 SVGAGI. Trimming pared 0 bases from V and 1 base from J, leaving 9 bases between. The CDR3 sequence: CASSYSRHPNTEAFF. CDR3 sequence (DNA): TGTGCCAGCAGTTACTCGAGGCACCCGAACACTGAAGCTTTCTTT.

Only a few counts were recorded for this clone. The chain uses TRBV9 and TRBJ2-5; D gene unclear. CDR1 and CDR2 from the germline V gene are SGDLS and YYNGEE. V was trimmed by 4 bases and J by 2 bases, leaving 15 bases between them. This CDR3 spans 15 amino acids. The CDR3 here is CASSPSGRPQETQYF. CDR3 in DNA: TGTGCCAGCAGCCCCAGTGGGCGGCCACAAGAGACCCAGTACTTC.

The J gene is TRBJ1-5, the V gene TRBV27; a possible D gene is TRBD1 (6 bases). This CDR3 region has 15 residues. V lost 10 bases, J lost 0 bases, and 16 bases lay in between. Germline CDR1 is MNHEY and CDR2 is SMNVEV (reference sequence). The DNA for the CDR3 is TGTGCCACTTCGGGGCAGGGGTATAGCAATCAGCCCCAGCATTTT. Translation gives CATSGQGYSNQPQHF.

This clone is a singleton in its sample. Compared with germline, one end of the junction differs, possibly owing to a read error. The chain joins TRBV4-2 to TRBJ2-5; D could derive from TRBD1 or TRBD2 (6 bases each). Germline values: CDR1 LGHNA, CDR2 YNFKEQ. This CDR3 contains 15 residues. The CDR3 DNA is TGTGCCAGCAGCCAAGTAGTGGAGGGACAAGGGACCCAGTACTTC. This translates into CASSQVVEGQGTQYF.

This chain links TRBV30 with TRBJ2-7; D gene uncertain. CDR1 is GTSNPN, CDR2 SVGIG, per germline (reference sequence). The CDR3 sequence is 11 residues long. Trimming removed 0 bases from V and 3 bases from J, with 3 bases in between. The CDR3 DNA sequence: TGTGCCTGGAGTGTAGGCTACGAGCAGTACTTC. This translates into CAWSVGYEQYF.

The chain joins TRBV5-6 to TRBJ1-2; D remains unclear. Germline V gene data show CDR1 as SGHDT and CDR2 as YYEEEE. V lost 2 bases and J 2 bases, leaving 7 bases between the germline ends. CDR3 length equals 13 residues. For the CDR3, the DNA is TGTGCCAGCAGCTTCGGGAGGAACTATGGCTACACCTTC. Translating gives CASSFGRNYGYTF.

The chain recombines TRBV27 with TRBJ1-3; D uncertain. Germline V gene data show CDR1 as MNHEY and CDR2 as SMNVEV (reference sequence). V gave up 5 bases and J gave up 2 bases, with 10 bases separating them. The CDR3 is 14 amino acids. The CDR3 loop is CASSTRQTGNTIYF. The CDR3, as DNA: TGTGCCAGCAGTACTAGACAAACTGGAAACACCATATATTTT.

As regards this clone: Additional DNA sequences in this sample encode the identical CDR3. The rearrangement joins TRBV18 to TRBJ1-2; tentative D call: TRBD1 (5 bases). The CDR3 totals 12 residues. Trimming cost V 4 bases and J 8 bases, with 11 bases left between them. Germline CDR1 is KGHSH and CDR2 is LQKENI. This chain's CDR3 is CASSLGEEGYTF. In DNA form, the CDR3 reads TGTGCCAGCTCACTAGGGGAGGAGGGCTACACCTTC.

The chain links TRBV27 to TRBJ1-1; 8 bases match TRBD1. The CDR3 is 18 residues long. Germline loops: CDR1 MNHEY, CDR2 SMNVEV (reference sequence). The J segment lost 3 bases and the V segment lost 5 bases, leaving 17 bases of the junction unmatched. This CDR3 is CASSPIKQGGGVDTEAFF. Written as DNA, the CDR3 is TGTGCCAGCAGTCCAATAAAACAGGGGGGCGGTGTGGACACTGAAGCTTTCTTT.

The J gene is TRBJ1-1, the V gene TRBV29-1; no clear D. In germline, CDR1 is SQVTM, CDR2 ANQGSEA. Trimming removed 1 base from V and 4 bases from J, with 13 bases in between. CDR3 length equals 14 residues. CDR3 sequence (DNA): TGCAGCGTTGAAGGGGCCGGGAAAGGCACTGAAGCTTTCTTT. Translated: CSVEGAGKGTEAFF.

CDR3 protein: CASSQDSRGTEAFF. CDR3 nucleotide sequence: TGCGCCAGCAGCCAAGATTCCAGGGGCACTGAAGCTTTCTTT. The chain recombines TRBV4-3 with TRBJ1-1; possibly TRBD1 for D (6 bases). The ends were cut back, 0 bases at V and 4 bases at J, with 9 bases in the middle. Germline V gene data show CDR1 as LGHNA and CDR2 as YSLEER. The CDR3 covers 14 residues.

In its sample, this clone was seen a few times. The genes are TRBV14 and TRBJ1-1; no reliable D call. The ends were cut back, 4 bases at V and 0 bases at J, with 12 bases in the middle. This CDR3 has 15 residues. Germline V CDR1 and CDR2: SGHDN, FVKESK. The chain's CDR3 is CASSRFSNMNTEAFF. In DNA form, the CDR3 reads TGTGCCAGCAGCCGTTTTAGCAACATGAACACTGAAGCTTTCTTT.